A selection of T cell receptor beta chains follows, all from one sample in a study of blood T cell repertoires in COVID-19. Sequencing used immunoSEQ multiplex PCR; TCRdb keeps in-frame clones, though not all of them. Here the sample spans under 250,000 clones, 92% being singletons. Source material: peripheral blood. The receptors here all came from a man aged 25-45 years with acute or convalescent COVID-19. The CDR3 runs from the conserved cysteine through the conserved F or W. A D gene is named only where the DNA matches it firmly. Part of the rows lack a size; the others show once, few, many or a class for expanded clones.

d_call	j_call	clone_size	v_call	cdr3_nt	cdr3_aa
TRBD2	TRBJ2-5	NA	TRBV2	TGTGCCAGCAGTGAGGGGACTAGCGGGACAGAAGAGACCCAGTACTTC	CASSEGTSGTEETQYF
NA	TRBJ2-1	NA	TRBV4-2	TGTGCCAGCAGCCTAGCCGGGACAACGGCCTACAATGAGCAGTTCTTC	CASSLAGTTAYNEQFF
NA	TRBJ2-7	NA	TRBV5-1	TGCGCCAGCAGCCCCTTCGCCCTACAGGGATACTACGAGCAGTACTTC	CASSPFALQGYYEQYF
TRBD2	TRBJ2-3	NA	TRBV30	TGTGCCTGGGATGGACTAGCGGTGGGGACAGATACGCAGTATTTT	CAWDGLAVGTDTQYF
NA	TRBJ2-7	NA	TRBV4-2	TGTGCCAGCAGCCAAGATTCGAAGCGGGAGCAGTACTTC	CASSQDSKREQYF
NA	TRBJ1-3	NA	TRBV21-1	TGTGCCAGCCCCGACCTTACAGGGGTCAGAAACACCATATATTTT	CASPDLTGVRNTIYF
TRBD1	TRBJ1-4	NA	TRBV5-1	TGCGCCAGCAGCTTGGGGACAGGGGGCGGAGGAACTAATGAAAAACTGTTTTTT	CASSLGTGGGGTNEKLFF
NA	TRBJ1-2	NA	TRBV6-6	TGTGCCACCCCTCAGGGAGGTGAAAACTATGGCTACACCTTC	CATPQGGENYGYTF
NA	TRBJ1-5	NA	TRBV4-1	TGCGCCAGCAGCCAAGTTACGCAGGGGAGCAATCAGCCCCAGCATTTT	CASSQVTQGSNQPQHF
TRBD2	TRBJ2-1	few	TRBV28	TGTGCCAGCAGCCGACTAGCGTATGAGCAGTTCTTC	CASSRLAYEQFF
NA	TRBJ2-6	NA	TRBV2	TGTGCCAGCAGTGTCGGTAGTACTGGGGCCAACGTCCTGACTTTC	CASSVGSTGANVLTF
NA	TRBJ2-3	once	TRBV5-1	TGCGCCAGCAGCTTGGAAAGTGCGGGGTATGGTGATACGCAGTATTTT	CASSLESAGYGDTQYF